This T cell receptor beta chain stems from a study of cytomegalovirus exposure and HLA in healthy donors. To note about this clone: Its antigen is currently unknown.

The PCR had 60 Vbeta and 13 Jbeta primers. Here immunoSEQ multiplex PCR was the method, and the copy in TCRdb shows in-frame clones only, minus some. The sample lists 180,000 or so clones, about 85% seen once, with around 4.4% in the top ten. All the people who gave samples were healthy bone marrow donors. Broader study findings: Presence/absence analyses assumed roughly uniform sequencing depth across donors. Data from an earlier analysis indicated that most TCR beta V segments were productive either about 90% or about 30% of the time.

The sequence came from a woman between 45 and 60 years old in good health and CMV-seropositive. Material: PBMCs.

CDR3 residues: CATLGGSRHEQYF. Here the CDR3 DNA reads TGTGCCACCTTGGGCGGGAGCCGCCACGAGCAGTACTTC. The chain combines TRBV10-3 with TRBJ2-7, with 7 bases lining up with TRBD2. The germline CDR1 and CDR2 sequences are ENHRY and SYGVKD. Trimming removed 10 bases from V and 5 bases from J; junction bases left unmatched: 11. CDR3 size: 13 residues.